This T cell receptor beta chain was found in a study of human T cells and chemical hapten exposure. Study information: Skin on the upper inner arm, roughly 2 cm by roughly 2 cm in size, was sensitized with 2% DPC.

MiXCR was run by TCRdb on the RACE reads, yielding one entry per CDR3 protein. The repertoire includes about 110,000 distinct CDR3 sequences, roughly a tenth of them detected once, and 3% to 3.5% sits in the top ten. Trimming cost V 4 bases and J 10 bases, with 17 bases left between them. The germline CDR1 and CDR2 sequences are DFQATT and SNEGSKA (reference sequence). This CDR3 spans 14 amino acids. Only a few counts were recorded for this clonotype. Indicated time point: patch test 2, 6 weeks after DPC sensitization. Treatment described: therapeutic diphenylcyclopropenone sensitization with weekly scalp DPC. Extraction of total RNA was performed on unfractionated whole blood.

Sequenced here: whole blood, sampled in connection with sensitization to the hapten diphenylcyclopropenone (DPC). This clonotype was obtained from a woman in her thirties or forties with alopecia areata. Some clones in this sample may be carry-over from other donors' samples. The chain combines TRBV20-1 with TRBJ1-6, with D perhaps matching TRBD1 (5 bases). The CDR3 here is CSATRARDGSPLHF. In nucleotides, the CDR3 is TGCAGTGCTACCCGGGCCAGGGATGGCTCACCCCTCCACTTT.